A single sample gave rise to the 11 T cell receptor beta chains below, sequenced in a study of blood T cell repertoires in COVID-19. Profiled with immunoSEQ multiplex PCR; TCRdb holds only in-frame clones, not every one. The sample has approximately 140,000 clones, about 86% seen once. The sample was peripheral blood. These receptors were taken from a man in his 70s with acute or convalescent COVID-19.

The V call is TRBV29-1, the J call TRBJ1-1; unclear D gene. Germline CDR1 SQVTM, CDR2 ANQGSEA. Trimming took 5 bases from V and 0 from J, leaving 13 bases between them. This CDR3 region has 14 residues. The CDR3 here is CSVQAFQVNTEAFF. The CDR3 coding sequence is TGCAGCGTTCAGGCGTTCCAAGTGAACACTGAAGCTTTCTTT.

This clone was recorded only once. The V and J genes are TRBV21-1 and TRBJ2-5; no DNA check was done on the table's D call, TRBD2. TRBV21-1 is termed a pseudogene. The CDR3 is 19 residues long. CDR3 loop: CASSNQREVCLEGEETQYF. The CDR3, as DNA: TGTGCCAGCAGCAACCAAAGGGAGGTTTGTTTGGAGGGTGAAGAGACCCAGTACTTC.

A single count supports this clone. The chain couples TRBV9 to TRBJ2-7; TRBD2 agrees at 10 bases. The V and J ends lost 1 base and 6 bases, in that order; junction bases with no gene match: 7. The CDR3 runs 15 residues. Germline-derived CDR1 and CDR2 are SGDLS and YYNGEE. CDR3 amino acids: CASSVSSGSFLEQYF. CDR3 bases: TGTGCCAGCAGCGTATCTAGCGGGAGCTTTCTCGAGCAGTACTTC.

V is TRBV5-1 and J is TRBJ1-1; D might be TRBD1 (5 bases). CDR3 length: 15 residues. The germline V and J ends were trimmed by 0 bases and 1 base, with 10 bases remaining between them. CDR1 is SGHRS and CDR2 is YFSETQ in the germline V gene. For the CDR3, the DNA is TGCGCCAGCAGCTTGGCCGGACAACCGAACACTGAAGCTTTCTTT. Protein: CASSLAGQPNTEAFF. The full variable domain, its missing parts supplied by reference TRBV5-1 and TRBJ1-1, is KAGVTQTPRYLIKTRGQQVTLSCSPISGHRSVSWYQQTPGQGLQFLFEYFSETQRNKGNFPGRFSGRQFSNSRSEMNVSTLELGDSALYLCASSLAGQPNTEAFFGQGTRLTVV.

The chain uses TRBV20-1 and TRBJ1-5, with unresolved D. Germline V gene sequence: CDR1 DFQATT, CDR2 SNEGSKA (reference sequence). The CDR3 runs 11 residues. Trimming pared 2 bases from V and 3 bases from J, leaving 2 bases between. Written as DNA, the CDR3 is TGCAGTGCTAGACACAATCAGCCCCAGCATTTT. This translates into CSARHNQPQHF.

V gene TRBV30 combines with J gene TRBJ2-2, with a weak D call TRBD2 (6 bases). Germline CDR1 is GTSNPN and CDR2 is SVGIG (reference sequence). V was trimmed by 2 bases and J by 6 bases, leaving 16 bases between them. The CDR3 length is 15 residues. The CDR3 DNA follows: TGTGCCTGGAGTAGTCGGAGGGGTAGGGCCGGGGAGCTGTTTTTT. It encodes CAWSSRRGRAGELFF.

The CDR3 coding sequence is TGTGCCAGTAGTCCAGGGGTCCACTATGGCTACACCTTC. Translating it yields CASSPGVHYGYTF. The chain uses TRBV19 and TRBJ1-2; perhaps TRBD1 as D (6 bases). The CDR3 spans 13 residues. V shed 5 bases and J shed 3 bases, with 10 bases lying between them. Per the germline V gene, CDR1 is LNHDA and CDR2 is SQIVND (reference sequence).

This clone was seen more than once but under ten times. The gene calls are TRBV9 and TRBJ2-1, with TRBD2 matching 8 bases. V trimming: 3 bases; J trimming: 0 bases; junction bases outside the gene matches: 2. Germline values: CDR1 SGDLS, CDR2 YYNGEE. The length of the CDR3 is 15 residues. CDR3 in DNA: TGTGCCAGCAGCGCCCGGGGGGGCTCCTACAATGAGCAGTTCTTC. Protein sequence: CASSARGGSYNEQFF.

CDR3 DNA: TGCAGCGTCGCTTCCGGGACTAGCGGATACTCCTACAATGAGCAGTTCTTC. This translates into CSVASGTSGYSYNEQFF. The V and J genes are TRBV29-1 and TRBJ2-1, with 11 bases fitting TRBD2. Unmatched junction bases numbered 10, after V lost 6 bases and J lost 0 bases. The length of the CDR3 is 17 residues. Germline assignment: CDR1 SQVTM and CDR2 ANQGSEA.

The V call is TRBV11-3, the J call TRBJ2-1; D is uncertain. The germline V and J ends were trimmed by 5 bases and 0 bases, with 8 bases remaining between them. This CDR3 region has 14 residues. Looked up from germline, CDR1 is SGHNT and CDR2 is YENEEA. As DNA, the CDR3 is TGTGCCAGCAGCCACGACTCCTCCTACAATGAGCAGTTCTTC. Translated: CASSHDSSYNEQFF. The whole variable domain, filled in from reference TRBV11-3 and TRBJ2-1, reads EAGVVQSPRYKIIEKKQPVAFWCNPISGHNTLYWYLQNLGQGPELLIRYENEEAVDDSQLPKDRFSAERLKGVDSTLKIQPAELGDSAVYLCASSHDSSYNEQFFGPGTRLTVL.

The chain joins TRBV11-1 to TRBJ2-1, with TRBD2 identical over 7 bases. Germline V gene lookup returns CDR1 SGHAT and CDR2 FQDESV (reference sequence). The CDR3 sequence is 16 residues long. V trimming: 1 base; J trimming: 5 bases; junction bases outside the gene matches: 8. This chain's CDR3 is CASSLVGGSGHNEQFF. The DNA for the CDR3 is TGTGCCAGCAGCTTAGTCGGCGGGAGTGGTCACAATGAGCAGTTCTTC.